Listed below are T cell receptor beta chains from one sample, sequenced in a study of read filtering for tumor transcriptome and immune sequencing. TCRdb independently ran MiXCR on the reads; one entry per CDR3 protein. The data show about 90,000 distinct CDR3 sequences, around 12% seen once. The sequenced sample consisted of a population of CD138-negative cells sorted from bone marrow. Every receptor here comes from a donor at least 40 years old with multiple myeloma. CDR3s include the opening cysteine and the closing phenylalanine or tryptophan. D genes are given only for firm matches. Some rows mark clone size as missing; the rest say once, few, many or name a class of expanded clone.

V: TRBV7-9
D: -
J: TRBJ2-5
size: few
DNA: TGTGCCAGCAGCACGCACGAGGGGGAGGCCATTAAAGAGACCCAGTACTTC
CDR3: CASSTHEGEAIKETQYF

V: TRBV19
D: TRBD2
J: TRBJ2-1
size: many
DNA: TGTGCCAGTAGCTCAGGGACTAGCGGGAGAAACGAGCAGTTCTTC
CDR3: CASSSGTSGRNEQFF

V: TRBV10-3
D: TRBD1
J: TRBJ1-5
size: many
DNA: TGTGCCATCAGTGAGTCGGGGGGACAGGGGGGTCAGCCCCAGCATTTT
CDR3: CAISESGGQGGQPQHF

V: TRBV10-3
D: -
J: TRBJ2-6
size: many
DNA: TGTGCCATCAGTGAGCCTGGGGCCAACGTCCTGACTTTC
CDR3: CAISEPGANVLTF

V: TRBV7-9
D: -
J: TRBJ2-7
size: many
DNA: TGTGCCAGCAGCTCCGCTTGGGACGAGCAGTACTTC
CDR3: CASSSAWDEQYF

V: TRBV3-1
D: -
J: TRBJ2-2
size: -
DNA: TGTGCCAGCAGCCAACAAGCTGACACCGGGGAGCTGTTTTTT
CDR3: CASSQQADTGELFF

V: TRBV7-2
D: TRBD2
J: TRBJ2-1
size: -
DNA: TGTGCCAGCAGCCTCCCGACTAGCGGGAGGTCTGAGCAGTTCTTC
CDR3: CASSLPTSGRSEQFF

V: TRBV28
D: TRBD1
J: TRBJ1-5
size: many
DNA: TGTGCCAGCAGTTTAGGAGGGGGCGCTTTCAATCAGCCCCAGCATTTT
CDR3: CASSLGGGAFNQPQHF

V: TRBV5-1
D: TRBD2
J: TRBJ2-2
size: -
DNA: TGCGCCAGCAGCCAAACCGGGACTAGCGGAGCGAACACCGGGGAGCTGTTTTTT
CDR3: CASSQTGTSGANTGELFF

V: TRBV20-1
D: -
J: TRBJ2-1
size: many
DNA: TGCAGTGCAAGCCTTACGGCAAAAAATGAGCAGTTCTTC
CDR3: CSASLTAKNEQFF

V: TRBV6-5
D: TRBD1
J: TRBJ1-5
size: -
DNA: TGTGCCAGCAGCCCCCGGGACAGGGGGGCGCCCCAGCATTTT
CDR3: CASSPRDRGAPQHF

V: TRBV24-1
D: TRBD2
J: TRBJ2-1
size: many
DNA: TGTGCCACCGGACCGGGACTAGCGGGAGGGAGCTCCTACAATGAGCAGTTCTTC
CDR3: CATGPGLAGGSSYNEQFF

V: TRBV9
D: -
J: TRBJ2-2
size: many
DNA: TGTGCCAGCAGCGCGAACAGGGACCCCGGGGAGCTGTTTTTT
CDR3: CASSANRDPGELFF

V: TRBV4-1
D: TRBD1
J: TRBJ2-1
size: many
DNA: TGCGCCAGCAGCCCTGGGGACAGGGGGTCCTACAATGAGCAGTTCTTC
CDR3: CASSPGDRGSYNEQFF

V: TRBV5-1
D: -
J: TRBJ1-1
size: many
DNA: TGCGCCAGCTCCCCGGGCGGGGGGGATAACACTGAAGCTTTCTTT
CDR3: CASSPGGGDNTEAFF

V: TRBV7-9
D: -
J: TRBJ1-1
size: few
DNA: TGTGCCAGCAGCTTAGAAGGGTACGGAGCTTTCTTT
CDR3: CASSLEGYGAFF

V: TRBV6-5
D: -
J: TRBJ1-1
size: -
DNA: TGTGCCAGCAGTTACGTGGGCCAGGCGGACACTGGAGCTTTCTTT
CDR3: CASSYVGQADTGAFF

V: TRBV2
D: TRBD2
J: TRBJ2-3
size: many
DNA: TGTGCCAGCGGGCTAGCGGGAAATACGCAGTATTTT
CDR3: CASGLAGNTQYF